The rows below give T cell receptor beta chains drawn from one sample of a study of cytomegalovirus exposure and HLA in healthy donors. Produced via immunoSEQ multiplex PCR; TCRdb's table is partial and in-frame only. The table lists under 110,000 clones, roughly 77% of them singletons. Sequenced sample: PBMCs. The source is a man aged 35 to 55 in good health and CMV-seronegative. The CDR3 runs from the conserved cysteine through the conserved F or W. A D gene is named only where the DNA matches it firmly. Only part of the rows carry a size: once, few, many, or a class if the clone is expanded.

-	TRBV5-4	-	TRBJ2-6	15	CASSLGGSGANVLTF	TGTGCCAGCAGCTTAGGCGGCTCTGGGGCCAACGTCCTGACTTTC
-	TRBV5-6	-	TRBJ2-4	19	CASSSWSSTGPSPKNIQYF	TGTGCCAGCAGCTCGTGGTCCTCCACAGGGCCAAGCCCCAAAAACATTCAGTACTTC
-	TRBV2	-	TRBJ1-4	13	CASGQISNEKLFF	TGTGCCAGCGGACAGATTTCTAATGAAAAACTGTTTTTT
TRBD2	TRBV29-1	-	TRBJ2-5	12	CSSRVAGGLQYF	TGCAGCTCCAGGGTAGCGGGGGGCCTCCAGTACTTC
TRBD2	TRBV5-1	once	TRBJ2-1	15	CASSLDSGTYNEQFF	TGCGCCAGCAGCTTGGATAGCGGGACCTACAATGAGCAGTTCTTC
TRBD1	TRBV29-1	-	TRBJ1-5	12	CSVAGGDQPQHF	TGCAGCGTTGCAGGGGGAGATCAGCCCCAGCATTTT
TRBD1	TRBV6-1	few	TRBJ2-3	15	CASSARTGSEDTQYF	TGTGCCAGCAGCGCGCGGACAGGGAGCGAGGATACGCAGTATTTT
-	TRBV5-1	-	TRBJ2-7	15	CASSLAVPSAYEQYF	TGCGCCAGCAGCTTGGCTGTCCCAAGCGCCTACGAGCAGTACTTC
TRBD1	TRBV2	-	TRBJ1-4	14	CASRGQPGGEKLFF	TGTGCCAGCAGAGGACAGCCAGGGGGAGAAAAACTGTTTTTT
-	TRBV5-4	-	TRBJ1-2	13	CASSPGNNYGYTF	TGTGCCAGCAGCCCAGGGAATAACTATGGCTACACCTTC
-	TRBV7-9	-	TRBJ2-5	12	CASSLVGETQYF	TGTGCCAGCAGCTTAGTCGGGGAGACCCAGTACTTC
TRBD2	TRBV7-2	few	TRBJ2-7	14	CASSFSGGTYEQYF	TGTGCCAGCAGCTTTAGCGGGGGGACCTACGAGCAGTACTTC
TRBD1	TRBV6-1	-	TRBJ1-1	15	CASSGQQGARTEAFF	TGTGCCAGCAGTGGCCAACAGGGGGCGCGGACTGAAGCTTTCTTT
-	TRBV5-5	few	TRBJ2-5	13	CASSRGGEETQYF	TGTGCCAGCAGCCGGGGTGGGGAAGAGACCCAGTACTTC
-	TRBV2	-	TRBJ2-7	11	CASSDTYEQYF	TGTGCCAGCAGTGATACCTACGAGCAGTACTTC
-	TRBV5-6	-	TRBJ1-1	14	CASSQGTRNTEAFF	TGTGCCAGCAGCCAGGGGACACGGAACACTGAAGCTTTCTTT
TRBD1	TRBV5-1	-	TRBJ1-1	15	CARAGTGDKGTEAFF	TGCGCCAGAGCCGGGACAGGCGATAAGGGCACTGAAGCTTTCTTT
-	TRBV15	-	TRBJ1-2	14	CATRTPLAQYGYTF	TGTGCCACCAGAACCCCCTTGGCCCAGTATGGCTACACCTTC
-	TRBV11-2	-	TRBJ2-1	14	CASSLQNQGHEQFF	TGTGCCAGCAGCTTACAGAATCAGGGCCATGAGCAGTTCTTC
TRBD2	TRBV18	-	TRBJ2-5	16	CASSPLLAGGQETQYF	TGTGCCAGCTCACCGTTACTAGCGGGGGGACAAGAGACCCAGTACTTC
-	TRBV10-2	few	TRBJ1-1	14	CASSVGQGNTEAFF	TGCGCCAGCAGTGTAGGGCAGGGGAACACTGAAGCTTTCTTT
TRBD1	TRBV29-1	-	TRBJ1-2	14	CSVDDRGGNYGYTF	TGCAGCGTTGACGACAGGGGAGGTAACTATGGCTACACCTTC
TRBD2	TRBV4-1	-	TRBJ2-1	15	CASSRGGSSYNEQFF	TGCGCCAGCAGCCGGGGGGGAAGCTCCTACAATGAGCAGTTCTTC
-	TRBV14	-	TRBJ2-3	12	CASSHITDTQYF	TGTGCCAGCAGCCACATCACAGATACGCAGTATTTT
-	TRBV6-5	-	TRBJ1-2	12	CASSYGQGGYTF	TGTGCCAGCAGTTATGGGCAGGGCGGCTACACCTTC
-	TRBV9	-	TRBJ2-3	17	CASSAHRGTAGTDTQYF	TGTGCCAGCAGCGCGCATAGAGGGACAGCGGGTACAGATACGCAGTATTTT
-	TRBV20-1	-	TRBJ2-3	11	CSASPLDTQYF	TGCAGTGCCTCCCCGTTGGATACGCAGTATTTT